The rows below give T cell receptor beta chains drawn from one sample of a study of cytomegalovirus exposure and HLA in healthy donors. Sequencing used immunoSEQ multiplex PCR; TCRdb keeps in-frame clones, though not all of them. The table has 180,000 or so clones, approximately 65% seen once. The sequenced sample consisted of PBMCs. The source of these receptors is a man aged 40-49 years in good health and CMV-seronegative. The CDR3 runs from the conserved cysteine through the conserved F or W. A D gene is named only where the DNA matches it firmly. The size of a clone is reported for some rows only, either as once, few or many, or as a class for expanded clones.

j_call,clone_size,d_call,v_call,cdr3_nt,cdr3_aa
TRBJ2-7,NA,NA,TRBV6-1,TGTGCCAGCAGTGAAGCGCTGGGGAGCTCCTACGAGCAGTACTTC,CASSEALGSSYEQYF
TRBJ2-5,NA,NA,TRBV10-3,TGTGCCACCGGTGGGGGGGCCTGGGAGACCCAGTACTTC,CATGGGAWETQYF
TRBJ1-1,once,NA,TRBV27,TGTGCCAGCAGTTTAAACAGGGTAGTCACTGAAGCTTTCTTT,CASSLNRVVTEAFF
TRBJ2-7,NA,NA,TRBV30,TGTGCCTGGAATGATGGACAGTCCTACGAGCAGTACTTC,CAWNDGQSYEQYF
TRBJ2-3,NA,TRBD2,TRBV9,TGTGCCAGCAGCATCGGACTAGCGGGGGTTGGAACCACAGATACGCAGTATTTT,CASSIGLAGVGTTDTQYF
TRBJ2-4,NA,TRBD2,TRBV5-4,TGTGCCAGCAGCTTTAAGCGGGGGGGCGAGGACATTCAGTACTTC,CASSFKRGGEDIQYF
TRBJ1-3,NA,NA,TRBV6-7,TGTGCCAGCAGTTACGGGGCTGGGAGGGACTCTGGAAACACCATATATTTT,CASSYGAGRDSGNTIYF
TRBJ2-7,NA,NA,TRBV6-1,TGTGCCAGCAGTGACAGGGGTTGGTACGAGCAGTACTTC,CASSDRGWYEQYF
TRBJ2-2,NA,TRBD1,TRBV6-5,TGTGCCAGCAGTAGTGGACAGGGGAACACCGGGGAGCTGTTTTTT,CASSSGQGNTGELFF
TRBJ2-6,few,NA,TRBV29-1,TGCAGCGTTGAAGATCGGGGGTCCCCACCTGGGGCCAACGTCCTGACTTTC,CSVEDRGSPPGANVLTF
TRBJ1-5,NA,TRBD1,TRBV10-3,TGTGCCATCAGCGTTGGACAGGGTAGCAATCAGCCCCAGCATTTT,CAISVGQGSNQPQHF
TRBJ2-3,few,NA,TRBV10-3,TGTGCCATCAGTGGGACAGTCACGAGGTTCGCAGATACGCAGTATTTT,CAISGTVTRFADTQYF
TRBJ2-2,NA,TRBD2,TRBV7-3,TGTGCCAGCAGCGCAGTAGCGGGAATCACCGGGGAGCTGTTTTTT,CASSAVAGITGELFF
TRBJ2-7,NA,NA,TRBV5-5,TGTGCCAGCAGTTCTGACAGGTTAGGGGAGCAGTACTTC,CASSSDRLGEQYF
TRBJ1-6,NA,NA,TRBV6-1,TGTGCCAGCAGTGACCGAAGTAACAGACCGGTGTTGTTT,CASSDRSNRPVLF
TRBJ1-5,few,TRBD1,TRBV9,TGTGCCAGCAGCGGTGGGACAGCAAGCAATCAGCCCCAGCATTTT,CASSGGTASNQPQHF
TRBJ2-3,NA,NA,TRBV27,TGTGCCAGCAGTTTCCAGGGCACAGATACGCAGTATTTT,CASSFQGTDTQYF
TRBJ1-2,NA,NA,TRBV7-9,TGTGCCAGCAGCTCCACCTTACAGGGATGGGGCTATGGCTACACCTTC,CASSSTLQGWGYGYTF
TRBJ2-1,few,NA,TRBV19,TGTGCCAGTAGTATAGGACAGGCCCGCCACGAGCAGTTCTTC,CASSIGQARHEQFF
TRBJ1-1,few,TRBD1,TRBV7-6,TGTGCCAGCAGCCTCCTGCAGGGGGAGAACACTGAAGCTTTCTTT,CASSLLQGENTEAFF
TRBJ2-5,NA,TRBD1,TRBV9,TGTGCCAGCAGCGTAGTGTTAGCAGGGGGTCAAGAGACCCAGTACTTC,CASSVVLAGGQETQYF
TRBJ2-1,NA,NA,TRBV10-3,TGTGCCATCAGTGACAGAGGGCTTGAGCAGTTCTTC,CAISDRGLEQFF
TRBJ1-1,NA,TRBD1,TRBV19,TGTGCCAGTAGGAAGACAGGGGACATCACTGAAGCTTTCTTT,CASRKTGDITEAFF
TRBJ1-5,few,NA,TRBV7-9,TGTGCCAGCAGCTTAGGTTTAGGGGGAGAACAGCCCCAGCATTTT,CASSLGLGGEQPQHF
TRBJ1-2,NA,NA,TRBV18,TGTGCCAGCTCACCAATCGACAGGCCCGAAGGCTACACCTTC,CASSPIDRPEGYTF
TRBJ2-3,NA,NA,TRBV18,TGTGCCAGCTCACCCCGAGAGAACACAGATACGCAGTATTTT,CASSPRENTDTQYF
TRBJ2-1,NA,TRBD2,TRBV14,TGTGCCAGCAGCCAGATCCTATCGGGACTAGCGGGAGGAGGGGACAATGAGCAGTTCTTC,CASSQILSGLAGGGDNEQFF
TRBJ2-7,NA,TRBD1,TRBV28,TGTGCCAGCAGAGGACAGGGGGCTTCCTACGAGCAGTACTTC,CASRGQGASYEQYF
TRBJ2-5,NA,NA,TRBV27,TGTGCCAGCAGTTTTCTTGGAGGGGTCCAAGAGACCCAGTACTTC,CASSFLGGVQETQYF
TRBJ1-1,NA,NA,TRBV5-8,TGTGCCAGCAGCTTGGGGGTCTTCGAACAGGGAGAAGCTTTCTTT,CASSLGVFEQGEAFF
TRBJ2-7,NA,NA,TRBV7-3,TGTGCCAGCAGCCCCATTTCCCCCCACCGGCTAGTCTACGAGCAGTACTTC,CASSPISPHRLVYEQYF
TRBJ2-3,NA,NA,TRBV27,TGTGCCAGCAGTTTCCGGGGCACAGATACGCAGTATTTT,CASSFRGTDTQYF
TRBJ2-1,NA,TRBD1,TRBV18,TGTGCCAGCTCTCAGGGACAGCACAATGAGCAGTTCTTC,CASSQGQHNEQFF
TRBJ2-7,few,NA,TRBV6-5,TGTGCCAGCAGTTACTCGAGAGGGGGCTACGAGCAGTACTTC,CASSYSRGGYEQYF
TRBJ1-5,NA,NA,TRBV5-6,TGTGCCAGCAGCAAGGACAGCCGACAGCCCCAGCATTTT,CASSKDSRQPQHF
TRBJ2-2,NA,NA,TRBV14,TGTGCCAGCAGGCCACTTACGGGAGCGAACACCGGGGAGCTGTTTTTT,CASRPLTGANTGELFF
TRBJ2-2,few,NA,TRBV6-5,TGTGCCGCCCCGAAATCTAGCACGAACACCGGGGAGCTGTTTTTT,CAAPKSSTNTGELFF
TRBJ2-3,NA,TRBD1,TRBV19,TGTGCCAGTTTGGACAGGGGGACAGATACGCAGTATTTT,CASLDRGTDTQYF
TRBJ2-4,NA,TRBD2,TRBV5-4,TGTGCCAGCAGCCTTCCTGGGGGGGACATTCAGTACTTC,CASSLPGGDIQYF
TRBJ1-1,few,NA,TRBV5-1,TGCGCCAGCAGTATGCAGGCGAGCACTGAAGCTTTCTTT,CASSMQASTEAFF
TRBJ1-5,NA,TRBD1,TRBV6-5,TGTGCCAGCAGTCATGACAGGGGGCAACAGCCCCAGCATTTT,CASSHDRGQQPQHF
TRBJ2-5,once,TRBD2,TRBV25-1,TGTGCCAGCAGTAGACTAGCTCTGTACTTC,CASSRLALYF
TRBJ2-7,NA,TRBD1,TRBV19,TGTGCCAGTAGTATAGAGGGACAGTTCTACGAGCAGTACTTC,CASSIEGQFYEQYF
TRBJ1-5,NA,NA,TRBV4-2,TGTGCCAGCAGCCAGCCAGGGGAACAGCCCCAGCATTTT,CASSQPGEQPQHF
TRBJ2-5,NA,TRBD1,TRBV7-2,TGTGCCAGCAGAGTTACAGGGGTCGAGACCCAGTACTTC,CASRVTGVETQYF
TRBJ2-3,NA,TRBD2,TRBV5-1,TGCGCCAGCAGCAGAGCGGGGGGCCCTAGCACAGATACGCAGTATTTT,CASSRAGGPSTDTQYF
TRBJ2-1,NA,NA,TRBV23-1,TGCGCCAGCAGTCAGGCAGGGGGGTTTTCCTACAATGAGCAGTTCTTC,CASSQAGGFSYNEQFF